The clone carrying this TCR beta chain was seen a handful of times. Its antigen remains unknown. V dropped 0 bases and J dropped 5; count of bases not matched to a gene: 6. From germline, CDR1 is MNHNY and CDR2 SVGAGI (reference sequence). CDR3 size: 15 residues. These data originate in a study of cytomegalovirus exposure and HLA in healthy donors. Overall study: Tens of millions of unique TCRs from HLA-typed donors made up an early data release. Study-wide results and caveats: Fewer N-insertions than the roughly 670-donor mean were reportedly shown by an Asian-associated ancestry cluster in a later analysis. Most TCR beta V segments were productive about 90% or about 30% of the time in an earlier analysis. Follow-up analysis later connected one missense variant in DCLRE1C with trimming of TCR beta V- and J-genes.

PCR employed 60 Vbeta and 13 Jbeta primers. Generated by immunoSEQ multiplex PCR, the TCRdb table keeps only in-frame clones and is missing some. In the table there are 95,000 to 150,000 clones, around 60% of which are singletons. Material for sequencing was PBMCs. The chain joins TRBV6-6 to TRBJ1-1; 7 positions match TRBD1. This sequence originates from a middle-aged man in good health and CMV-seropositive. CDR3 loop: CASSYSRGGATEAFF. The CDR3 bases are TGTGCCAGCAGTTACTCGAGAGGGGGCGCGACTGAAGCTTTCTTT.